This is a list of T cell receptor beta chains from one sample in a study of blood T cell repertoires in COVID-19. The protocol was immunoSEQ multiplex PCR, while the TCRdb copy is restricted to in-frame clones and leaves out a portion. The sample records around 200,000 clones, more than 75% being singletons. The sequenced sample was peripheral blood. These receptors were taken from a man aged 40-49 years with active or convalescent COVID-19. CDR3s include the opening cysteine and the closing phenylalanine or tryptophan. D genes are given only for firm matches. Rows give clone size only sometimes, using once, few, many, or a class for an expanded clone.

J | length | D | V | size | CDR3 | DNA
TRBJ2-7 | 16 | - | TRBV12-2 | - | CASRLWTSGGVYEQYF | TGTGCAAGTCGCTTATGGACTAGCGGGGGTGTATACGAGCAGTACTTC
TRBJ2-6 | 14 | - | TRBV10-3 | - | CAITGQTGANVLTF | TGTGCCATCACTGGGCAGACTGGGGCCAACGTCCTGACTTTC
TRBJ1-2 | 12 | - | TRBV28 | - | CASRDGGEGYTF | TGTGCCAGCAGGGACGGAGGGGAAGGCTACACCTTC
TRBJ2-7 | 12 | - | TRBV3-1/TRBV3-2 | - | CASIPLSFEQYF | TGTGCCAGCATCCCACTGAGTTTCGAGCAGTACTTC
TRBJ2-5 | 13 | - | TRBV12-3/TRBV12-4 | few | CASSGGAGETQYF | TGTGCCAGCAGTGGGGGGGCCGGGGAGACCCAGTACTTC
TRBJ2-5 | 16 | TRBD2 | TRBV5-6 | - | CASSLGTSGVQETQYF | TGTGCCAGCAGCTTAGGAACTAGCGGGGTCCAAGAGACCCAGTACTTC
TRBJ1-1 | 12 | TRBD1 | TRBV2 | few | CASSTGVTEAFF | TGTGCCAGCAGTACAGGGGTCACTGAAGCTTTCTTT
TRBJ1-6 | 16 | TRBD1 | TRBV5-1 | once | CASSPVVQGENSPLHF | TGCGCCAGCAGCCCTGTAGTCCAGGGGGAGAATTCACCCCTCCACTTT
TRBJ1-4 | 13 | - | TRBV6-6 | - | CASLGAAGEKLFF | TGTGCCAGCCTGGGGGCCGCGGGCGAAAAACTGTTTTTT
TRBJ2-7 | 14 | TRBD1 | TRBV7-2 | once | CASSMVVQGDEQYF | TGTGCCAGCAGTATGGTCGTTCAGGGGGACGAGCAGTACTTC
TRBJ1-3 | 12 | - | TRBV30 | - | CALRGSGNTIYF | TGTGCCCTCAGGGGTTCTGGAAACACCATATATTTT
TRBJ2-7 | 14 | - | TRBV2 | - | CASTLNRGGNEQYF | TGTGCCAGTACCCTGAACAGGGGGGGCAACGAGCAGTACTTC
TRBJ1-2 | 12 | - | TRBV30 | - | CAWSMAGYGYTF | TGTGCCTGGAGTATGGCGGGATATGGCTACACCTTC
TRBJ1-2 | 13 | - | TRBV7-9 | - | CASSPDSFYGYTF | TGTGCCAGCAGCCCTGACAGCTTTTATGGCTACACCTTC
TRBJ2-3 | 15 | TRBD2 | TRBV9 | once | CASSRLAATPDTQYF | TGTGCCAGCAGCCGACTAGCGGCGACGCCCGATACGCAGTATTTT
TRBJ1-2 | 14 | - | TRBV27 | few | CASSPRGQSYGYTF | TGTGCCAGCAGTCCCCGCGGACAGAGCTATGGCTACACCTTC
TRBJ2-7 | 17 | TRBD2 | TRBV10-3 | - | CAISESISVAGGYEQYF | TGTGCCATCAGTGAGTCGATCTCGGTAGCGGGGGGTTACGAGCAGTACTTC
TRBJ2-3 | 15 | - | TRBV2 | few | CASSPPRTITDTQYF | TGTGCCAGCAGTCCCCCCCGGACTATCACAGATACGCAGTATTTT
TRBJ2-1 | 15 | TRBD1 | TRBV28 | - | CASSLFGQGGWEQFF | TGTGCCAGCAGTTTATTTGGACAGGGGGGATGGGAGCAGTTCTTC
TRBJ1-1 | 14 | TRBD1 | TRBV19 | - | CASSSTGAGTEAFF | TGTGCCAGTAGTTCCACAGGGGCGGGCACTGAAGCTTTCTTT
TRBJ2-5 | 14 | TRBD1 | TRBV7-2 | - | CASSLATGRPTQYF | TGTGCCAGCAGCTTAGCGACAGGGCGGCCGACCCAGTACTTC